This T cell receptor (beta chain) comes out of a study of shared clonotypes between healthy human individuals. Whole-study results and caveats: Non-shared clonotypes had lower generation probabilities than clonotypes shared by all four sorted-subset donors.

Germline loops: CDR1 KGHSH, CDR2 LQKENI. Trimming removed 6 bases at V and 5 bases at J, with 14 bases between. The CDR3 length is 13 residues. About this clone: Antigen specificity is unknown.

Every subset's genomic DNA went evenly onto several immunoSEQ plates. Assay used: immunoSEQ multiplex PCR; TCRdb lists only in-frame clones, some missing. The table lists millions of clones, 85% to 95% of them singletons, with under 0.45% in the top ten. The material sequenced was naive CD4+ T cells from PBMCs. Regarding subset: CD45RA+ positively selected. The chain uses TRBV18 and TRBJ2-7, with D possibly TRBD1 on 6 matching bases. This TCR was sampled from a man aged 18-30 years in good health. Some clones in this sample may be carry-over from other donors' samples. The CDR3 coding sequence is TGTGCCAGCTCCCTTAACAGGGATAACGAGCAGTACTTC. Translating it yields CASSLNRDNEQYF.